The TCR beta chain described here comes from a study of breast tumors, draining lymph nodes, adjacent tissues. In its sample, this clonotype was seen many times. Breast cancer patients provided tissue from their axillary draining lymph nodes. CDR1 and CDR2 from the germline V gene are SGHVS and FQNEAQ. The CDR3 runs to 14 residues. With 3 bases clipped from V and 6 bases from J, the junction kept 4 bases outside the gene matches. TCRdb re-derived calls from the multiplex PCR reads in MiXCR, one entry per CDR3 protein. Of approximately 280,000 distinct CDR3 sequences listed, over 25% are singletons. Sample: axillary lymph node tissue. The chain links TRBV7-8 to TRBJ2-1; the match to TRBD2 covers 8 bases. The TCR comes from a female donor with breast cancer. Some clones in this sample may be carry-over from other donors' samples. The CDR3, as DNA: TGTGCCAGCAGCTTCCGGGAGGGCCCCAATGAGCAGTTCTTC. This codes for CASSFREGPNEQFF.